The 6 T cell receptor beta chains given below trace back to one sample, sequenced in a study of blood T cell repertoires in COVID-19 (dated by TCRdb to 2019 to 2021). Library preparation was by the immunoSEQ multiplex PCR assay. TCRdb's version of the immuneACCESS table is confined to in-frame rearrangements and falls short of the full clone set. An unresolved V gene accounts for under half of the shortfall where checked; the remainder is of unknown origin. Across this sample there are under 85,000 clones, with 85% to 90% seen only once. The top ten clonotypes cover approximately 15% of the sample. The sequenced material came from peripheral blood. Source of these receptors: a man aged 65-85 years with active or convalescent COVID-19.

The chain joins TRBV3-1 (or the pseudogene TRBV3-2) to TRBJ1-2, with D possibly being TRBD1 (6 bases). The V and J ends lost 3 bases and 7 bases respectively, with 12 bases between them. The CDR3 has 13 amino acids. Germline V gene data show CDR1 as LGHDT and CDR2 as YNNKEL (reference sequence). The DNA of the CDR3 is TGTGCCAGCAGCCAGACAGGTCAGTCTGGCTACACCTTC. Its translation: CASSQTGQSGYTF.

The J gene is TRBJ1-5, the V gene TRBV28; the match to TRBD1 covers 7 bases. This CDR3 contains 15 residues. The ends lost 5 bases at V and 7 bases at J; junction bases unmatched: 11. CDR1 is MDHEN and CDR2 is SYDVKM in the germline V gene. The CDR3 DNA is TGTGCCAGCAGTCCTCTGGCAGGGGGGAACCAGCCCCAGCATTTT. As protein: CASSPLAGGNQPQHF.

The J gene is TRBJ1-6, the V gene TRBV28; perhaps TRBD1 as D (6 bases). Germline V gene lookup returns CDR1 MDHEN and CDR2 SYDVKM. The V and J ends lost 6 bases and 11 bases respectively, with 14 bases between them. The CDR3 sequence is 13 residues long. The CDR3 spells CASRTGKTAPLHF. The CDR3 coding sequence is TGTGCCAGCAGAACAGGGAAGACTGCACCCCTCCACTTT.

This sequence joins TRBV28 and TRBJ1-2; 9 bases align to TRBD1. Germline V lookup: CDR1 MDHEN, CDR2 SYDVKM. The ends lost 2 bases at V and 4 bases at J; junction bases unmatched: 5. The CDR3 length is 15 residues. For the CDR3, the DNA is TGTGCCAGCAGTTTAGGGGGGACAGGGTTCTATGGCTACACCTTC. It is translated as CASSLGGTGFYGYTF.

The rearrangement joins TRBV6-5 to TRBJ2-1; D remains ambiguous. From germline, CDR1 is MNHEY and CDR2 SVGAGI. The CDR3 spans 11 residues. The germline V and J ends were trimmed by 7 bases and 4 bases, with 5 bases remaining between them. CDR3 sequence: CASTKYNEQFF. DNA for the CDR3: TGTGCCAGCACTAAATACAATGAGCAGTTCTTC.

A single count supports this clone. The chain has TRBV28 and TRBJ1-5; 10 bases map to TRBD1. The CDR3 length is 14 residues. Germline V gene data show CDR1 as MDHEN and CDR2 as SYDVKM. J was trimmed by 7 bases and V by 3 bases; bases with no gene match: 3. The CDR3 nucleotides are TGTGCCAGCAGTTTGGGACAGGGGAGGCAGCCCCAGCATTTT. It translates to CASSLGQGRQPQHF.